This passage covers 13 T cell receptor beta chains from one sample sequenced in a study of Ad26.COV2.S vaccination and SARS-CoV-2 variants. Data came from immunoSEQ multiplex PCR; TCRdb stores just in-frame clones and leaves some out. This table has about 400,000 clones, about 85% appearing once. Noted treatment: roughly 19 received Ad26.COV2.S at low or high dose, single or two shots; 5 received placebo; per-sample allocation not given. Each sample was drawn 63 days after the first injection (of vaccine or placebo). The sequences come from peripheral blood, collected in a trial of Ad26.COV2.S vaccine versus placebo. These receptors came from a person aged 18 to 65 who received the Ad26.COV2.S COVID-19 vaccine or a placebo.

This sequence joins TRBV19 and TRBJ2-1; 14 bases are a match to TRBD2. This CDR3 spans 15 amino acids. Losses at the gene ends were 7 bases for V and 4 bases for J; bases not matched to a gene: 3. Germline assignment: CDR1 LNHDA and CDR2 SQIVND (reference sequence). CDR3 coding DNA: TGTGCCAGTATGGGGACTAGCGGGGGTTACAATGAGCAGTTCTTC. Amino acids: CASMGTSGGYNEQFF.

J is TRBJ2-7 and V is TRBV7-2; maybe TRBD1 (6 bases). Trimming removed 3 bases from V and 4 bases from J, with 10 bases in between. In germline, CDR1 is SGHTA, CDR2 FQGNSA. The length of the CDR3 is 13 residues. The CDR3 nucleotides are TGTGCCAGCAGCTTTCAGACAGGATACGAGCAGTACTTC. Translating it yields CASSFQTGYEQYF.

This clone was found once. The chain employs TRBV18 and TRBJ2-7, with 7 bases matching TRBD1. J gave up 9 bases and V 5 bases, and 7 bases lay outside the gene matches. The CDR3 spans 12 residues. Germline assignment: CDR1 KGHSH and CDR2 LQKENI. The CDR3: CASSEKGAGQYF. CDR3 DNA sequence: TGTGCCAGCTCAGAAAAGGGGGCAGGGCAGTACTTC.

In DNA form, the CDR3 reads TGCAGTGCTAAGACAGGGGGCGAGCAGTACTTC. This codes for CSAKTGGEQYF. This chain uses TRBV20-1 with TRBJ2-7, with TRBD1 matching 9 bases. The ends lost 4 bases at V and 6 bases at J; junction bases unmatched: 1. The CDR3 is made up of 11 amino acids. Germline-derived CDR1 and CDR2 are DFQATT and SNEGSKA (reference sequence).

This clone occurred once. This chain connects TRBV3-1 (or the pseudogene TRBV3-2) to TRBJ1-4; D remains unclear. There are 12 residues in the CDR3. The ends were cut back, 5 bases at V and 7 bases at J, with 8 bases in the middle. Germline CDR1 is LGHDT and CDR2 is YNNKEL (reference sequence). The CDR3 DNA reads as TGTGCCAGCAGCAACCGAGGTGAAAAACTGTTTTTT. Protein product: CASSNRGEKLFF.

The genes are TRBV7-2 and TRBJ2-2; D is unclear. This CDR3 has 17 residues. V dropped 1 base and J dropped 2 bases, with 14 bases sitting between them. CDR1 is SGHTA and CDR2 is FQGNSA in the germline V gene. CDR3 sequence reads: CASSLEGQAANTGELFF. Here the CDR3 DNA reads TGTGCCAGCAGCTTAGAAGGTCAGGCCGCTAACACCGGGGAGCTGTTTTTT.

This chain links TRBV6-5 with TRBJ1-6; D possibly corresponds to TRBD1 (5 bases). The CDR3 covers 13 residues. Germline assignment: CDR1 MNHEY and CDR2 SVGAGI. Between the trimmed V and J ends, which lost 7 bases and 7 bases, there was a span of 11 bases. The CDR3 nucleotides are TGTGCCAGCACTGGGACGGTGAATTCACCCCTCCACTTT. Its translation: CASTGTVNSPLHF.

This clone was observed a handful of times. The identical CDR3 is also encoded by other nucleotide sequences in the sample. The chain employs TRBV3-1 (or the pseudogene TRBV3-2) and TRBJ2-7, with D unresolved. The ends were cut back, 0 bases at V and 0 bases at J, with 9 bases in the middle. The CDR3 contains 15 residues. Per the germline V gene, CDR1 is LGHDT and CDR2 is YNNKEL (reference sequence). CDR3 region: CASSQDGRSSYEQYF. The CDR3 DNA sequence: TGTGCCAGCAGCCAAGACGGACGCAGCTCCTACGAGCAGTACTTC.

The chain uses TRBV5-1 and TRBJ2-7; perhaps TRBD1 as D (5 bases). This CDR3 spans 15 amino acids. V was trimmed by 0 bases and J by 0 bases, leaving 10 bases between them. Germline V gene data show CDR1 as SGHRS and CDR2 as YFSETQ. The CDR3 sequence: CASSLVVTDSYEQYF. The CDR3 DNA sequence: TGCGCCAGCAGCTTGGTTGTGACAGACTCCTACGAGCAGTACTTC.

The CDR3 is CASSAGLAGTDTQYF. The CDR3 coding sequence is TGCGCCAGCAGTGCTGGACTAGCGGGTACAGATACGCAGTATTTT. The rearrangement links TRBV10-1 to TRBJ2-3; 11 nucleotides agree with TRBD2. CDR3 length: 15 residues. V gave up 4 bases and J gave up 3 bases; unmatched junction bases: 3. The germline V gene encodes CDR1 WNHNN and CDR2 SYGVQD (reference sequence).

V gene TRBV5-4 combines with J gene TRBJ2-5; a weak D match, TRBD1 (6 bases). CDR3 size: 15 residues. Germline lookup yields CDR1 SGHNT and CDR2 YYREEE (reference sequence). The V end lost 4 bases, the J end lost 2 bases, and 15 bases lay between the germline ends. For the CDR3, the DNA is TGTGCCAGCAGCCCAAGGACCCAGGGGCAAGAGACCCAGTACTTC. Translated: CASSPRTQGQETQYF.

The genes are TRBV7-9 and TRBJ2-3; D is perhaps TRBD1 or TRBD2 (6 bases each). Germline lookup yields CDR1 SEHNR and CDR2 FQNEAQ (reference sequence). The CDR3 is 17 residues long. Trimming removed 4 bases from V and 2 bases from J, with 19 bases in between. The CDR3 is CASSSHKWGAPTDTQYF. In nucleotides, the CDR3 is TGTGCCAGCAGCTCCCACAAGTGGGGGGCCCCCACAGATACGCAGTATTTT.

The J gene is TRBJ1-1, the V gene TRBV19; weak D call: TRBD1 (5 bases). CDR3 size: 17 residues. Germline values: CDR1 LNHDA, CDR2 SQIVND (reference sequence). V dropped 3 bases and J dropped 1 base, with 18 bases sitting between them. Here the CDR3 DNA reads TGTGCCAGTAGTATCGACAGCAAGATATTACCGAACACTGAAGCTTTCTTT. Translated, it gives CASSIDSKILPNTEAFF.